Each of the 20 T cell receptor beta chains below was sequenced from the same sample in a study of CD8 T cells in ankylosing spondylitis. TCRdb independently ran MiXCR on the 5' RACE reads; one entry per CDR3 protein. The table lists around 180,000 distinct CDR3 sequences, 15% to 20% of them singletons, with about 4.3% in the top ten. Sample: blood, either unsorted or a sorted T cell fraction (not recorded which). The receptor set was obtained from a male donor aged 10-35 years with ankylosing spondylitis or in good health (not recorded which).

J is TRBJ2-1 and V is TRBV20-1; no clear D. Trimming pared 1 base from V and 5 bases from J, leaving 15 bases between. The CDR3 runs 15 residues. CDR1 DFQATT and CDR2 SNEGSKA come from the germline V gene (reference sequence). CDR3 region: CSARALGHKDNEQFF. CDR3 sequence (DNA): TGCAGTGCTAGAGCTCTGGGCCATAAGGACAATGAGCAGTTCTTC.

The rearrangement uses TRBV27 and TRBJ2-7; D gene uncertain. The ends were cut back, 6 bases at V and 3 bases at J, with 27 bases in the middle. The germline CDR1 and CDR2 sequences are MNHEY and SMNVEV (reference sequence). This CDR3 is built from 18 residues. The CDR3 nucleotides read TGTGCCAGCAGACAATCCCTCCCCACGGCAGGTGGGAACTACGAGCAGTACTTC. This codes for CASRQSLPTAGGNYEQYF.

This clonotype was detected many times. V and J are TRBV6-2 or TRBV6-3 and TRBJ1-1; 8 bases fit TRBD1. Germline loops: CDR1 MNHEY, CDR2 SVGEGT. Unmatched junction bases numbered 7, after V lost 0 bases and J lost 7 bases. The CDR3 consists of 15 residues. The CDR3 DNA is TGTGCCAGCAGTTACTCGGCTGTGGGGACAGGTGAAGCTTTCTTT. It is translated as CASSYSAVGTGEAFF.

This clonotype was recorded many times. The CDR3 DNA sequence: TGTGCCAGCAGTGCACCTTCAGAGAGCTATGGCTACACCTTC. Protein: CASSAPSESYGYTF. The chain employs TRBV6-1 and TRBJ1-2; D unclear. The CDR3 covers 14 residues. V lost 4 bases to trimming and J lost 4 bases, with 13 bases between them. The germline gives CDR1 MNHNS, CDR2 SASEGT.

In this sample, this clonotype turned up many times. The V and J genes are TRBV7-9 and TRBJ1-2; D ambiguous. The V end was cut by 5 bases, the J end by 4 bases, with 14 bases between. In germline, CDR1 is SEHNR, CDR2 FQNEAQ (reference sequence). The CDR3 loop spans 14 amino acids. The CDR3, as DNA: TGTGCCAGCAGCCCTTCTCAGGACTTCTATGGCTACACCTTC. It is translated as CASSPSQDFYGYTF.

This clonotype came up many times. This chain joins TRBV4-3 and TRBJ2-3, with 7 bases identical to TRBD2. V gave up 1 base and J gave up 2 bases; unmatched junction bases: 3. The CDR3 has 15 residues. The germline V gene has CDR1 LGHNA and CDR2 YSLEER. The DNA of the CDR3 is TGCGCCAGCAGCCAAGGCGGGAGTGCCACAGATACGCAGTATTTT. This sequence encodes CASSQGGSATDTQYF.

This clonotype was found many times. At one end the junction does not follow the germline gene, possibly because of a read error. V gene TRBV11-2 combines with J gene TRBJ2-3; TRBD1 matches at 7 bases. The CDR3 loop spans 15 amino acids. Per germline, CDR1 SGHAT and CDR2 FQNNGV. CDR3 protein: CASSIDTGVPDTQYF. DNA of the CDR3: TGTGCCAGCAGCATAGACACAGGGGTTCCAGATACGCAGTATTTT.

This clonotype was seen many times. This sequence joins TRBV29-1 and TRBJ1-4; D not certain. Deletions cut 5 bases from V and 5 bases from J, with 3 bases between. This CDR3 spans 10 amino acids. Per the germline V gene, CDR1 is SQVTM and CDR2 is ANQGSEA. CDR3 sequence reads: CSVLNEKLFF. CDR3 nucleotides: TGCAGCGTTTTAAATGAAAAACTGTTTTTT.

At least ten counts were recorded for this clonotype. This sequence joins TRBV5-6 and TRBJ1-1; D is uncertain. The CDR3 is made up of 11 amino acids. Germline-derived CDR1 and CDR2 are SGHDT and YYEEEE. V gave up 1 base and J gave up 5 bases, with 3 bases separating them. The CDR3 region has the DNA TGTGCCAGCAGCTTGCGAACTGAAGCTTTCTTT. Translated: CASSLRTEAFF.

This clonotype occurred a few times. CDR3 sequence reads: CASSPRGDNEQFF. CDR3 nucleotide sequence: TGTGCCAGCAGCCCCCGCGGAGACAATGAGCAGTTCTTC. The chain joins TRBV7-9 to TRBJ2-1, with D uncertain. Looked up from germline, CDR1 is SEHNR and CDR2 is FQNEAQ (reference sequence). V lost 5 bases and J lost 5, with 10 bases in between. This CDR3 contains 13 residues.

This clonotype occurred many times. The chain links TRBV25-1 to TRBJ2-3; D is perhaps TRBD2 (5 bases). Per the germline V gene, CDR1 is MGHDK and CDR2 is SYGVNS. The V end was cut by 4 bases, the J end by 7 bases, with 9 bases between. There are 12 residues in the CDR3. CDR3 sequence reads: CASSAGIYTQYF. In nucleotides, the CDR3 is TGTGCCAGCAGTGCGGGGATCTATACGCAGTATTTT.

This clonotype was seen ten or more times. The genes are TRBV7-2 and TRBJ2-2, with D perhaps given as TRBD1 or TRBD2 (5 bases each). Trimming took 1 base from V and 4 from J, leaving 13 bases between them. The CDR3 has 16 residues. Germline values: CDR1 SGHTA, CDR2 FQGNSA. The DNA of the CDR3 is TGTGCCAGCAGCTTAGACCCCCCTGGGACCACCGGGGAGCTGTTTTTT. Translated, it gives CASSLDPPGTTGELFF.

Many counts were recorded for this clonotype. The chain combines TRBV10-3 with TRBJ2-7, with 7 bases that match TRBD2. Germline V lookup: CDR1 ENHRY, CDR2 SYGVKD. The CDR3 has 13 residues. Trimming cost V 7 bases and J 3 bases; bases outside gene matches: 6. The CDR3 region is CAITGGDDYEQYF. DNA for the CDR3: TGTGCCATCACTGGGGGGGATGACTACGAGCAGTACTTC.

This clonotype was detected ten times or more. The CDR3 loop reads CASSLSQGPTYEQYF. DNA for the CDR3: TGTGCCAGCAGCTTATCCCAGGGTCCGACCTACGAGCAGTACTTC. The V call is TRBV7-6, the J call TRBJ2-7, with D tentatively TRBD1 (5 bases). CDR1 is SGHVS and CDR2 is FNYEAQ in the germline V gene. Between the trimmed V and J ends, which lost 2 bases and 2 bases, there was a span of 13 bases. There are 15 residues in the CDR3.

The V and J genes are TRBV2 and TRBJ2-5; TRBD2 is a possible D gene (6 bases). The CDR3 length is 12 residues. V shed 11 bases and J shed 2 bases, with 12 bases lying between them. The germline CDR1 and CDR2 sequences are SNHLY and FYNNEI. The CDR3 region has the DNA TGTGCCGGAGGGGACGAGCAAGAGACCCAGTACTTC. This encodes CAGGDEQETQYF.

This clonotype was picked up many times. The CDR3: CATSDLQPGISGANVLTF. The DNA for the CDR3 is TGTGCCACCAGTGATTTGCAACCAGGAATCTCTGGGGCCAACGTCCTGACTTTC. This chain uses TRBV24-1 with TRBJ2-6; D is ambiguous. The CDR3 contains 18 residues. Trimming pared 0 bases from V and 0 bases from J, leaving 11 bases between. Germline assignment: CDR1 KGHDR and CDR2 SFDVKD.

This clonotype was counted ten times or more. The genes are TRBV5-1 and TRBJ2-6; TRBD1 aligns across 7 bases. CDR1 is SGHRS, CDR2 YFSETQ, per germline. Unmatched junction bases numbered 3, after V lost 4 bases and J lost 2 bases. This CDR3 is 15 amino acids long. CDR3 sequence reads: CASSVTGAGANVLTF. The CDR3 nucleotides read TGCGCCAGCAGCGTCACAGGGGCTGGGGCCAACGTCCTGACTTTC. Filled out from reference TRBV5-1 and TRBJ2-6, the complete variable domain reads KAGVTQTPRYLIKTRGQQVTLSCSPISGHRSVSWYQQTPGQGLQFLFEYFSETQRNKGNFPGRFSGRQFSNSRSEMNVSTLELGDSALYLCASSVTGAGANVLTFGAGSRLTVL.

This clonotype came up many times. The V gene is TRBV7-8, the J gene TRBJ1-6; D uncertain. Germline lookup yields CDR1 SGHVS and CDR2 FQNEAQ. This CDR3 has 13 amino acids. V was cut by 1 base and J by 6 bases, with 4 bases left in between. In DNA form, the CDR3 reads TGTGCCAGCAGCTTAGTCCGTAATTCACCCCTCCACTTT. It encodes CASSLVRNSPLHF.

V and J are TRBV6-5 and TRBJ2-7; TRBD2 matches 12 bases. The germline V gene has CDR1 MNHEY and CDR2 SVGAGI. The V segment lost 11 bases and the J segment 9 bases; nucleotides outside the gene matches: 14. The CDR3 length is 14 residues. CDR3 in DNA: TGTGCCGGGCTATGGACTAGCGGGAATTTAGGGCAGTACGTC. Translated, it gives CAGLWTSGNLGQYV.

Many counts were recorded for this clonotype. Written as DNA, the CDR3 is TGCAGCGGAAGACTAGCAGATACGCAGTATTTT. Translated, it gives CSGRLADTQYF. The rearrangement joins TRBV29-1 to TRBJ2-3; D may be TRBD2 (6 bases). The germline V and J ends were trimmed by 7 bases and 4 bases, with 9 bases remaining between them. The CDR3 sequence is 11 residues long. Germline CDR1 and CDR2: SQVTM and ANQGSEA.